This note documents a single T cell receptor beta chain sequence. Only in-frame clones appear in the TCRdb table, and some are missing; sequencing was by immunoSEQ multiplex PCR. Altogether approximately 280,000 clones are present, 89% being singletons, with the ten largest covering around an eighth. The entry originates in a study of blood T cell repertoires in COVID-19. At the level of the study: Sites across the United States, Italy and Spain contributed samples from acute and convalescent COVID-19. T cells, B-cell-depleted T cells, or PBMCs supplied cDNA or gDNA.

The germline V gene has CDR1 LNHDA and CDR2 SQIVND (reference sequence). The CDR3 spans 14 residues. The V and J ends lost 5 bases and 4 bases, in that order; junction bases with no gene match: 4. Sequenced material: peripheral blood. The rearrangement uses TRBV19 and TRBJ1-5; TRBD1 matches 8 bases. This receptor was identified in a woman aged 55-70 years with acute or convalescent COVID-19. The CDR3 DNA reads as TGTGCCAGTAGTCTGGACAGGGTAAATCAGCCCCAGCATTTT. Its protein product is CASSLDRVNQPQHF.